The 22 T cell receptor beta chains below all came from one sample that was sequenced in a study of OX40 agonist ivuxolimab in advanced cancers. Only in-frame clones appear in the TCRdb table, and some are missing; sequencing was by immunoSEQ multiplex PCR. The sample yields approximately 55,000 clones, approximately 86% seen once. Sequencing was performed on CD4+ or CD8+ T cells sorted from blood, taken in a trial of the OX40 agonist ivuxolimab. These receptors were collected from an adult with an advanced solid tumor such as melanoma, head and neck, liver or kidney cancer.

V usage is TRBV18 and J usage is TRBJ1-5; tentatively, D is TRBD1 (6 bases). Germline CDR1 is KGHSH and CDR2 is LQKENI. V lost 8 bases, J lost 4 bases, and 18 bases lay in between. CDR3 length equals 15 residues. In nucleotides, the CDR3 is TGTGCCAGCACCTCGGGGGGGCACAATAATCAGCCCCAGCATTTT. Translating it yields CASTSGGHNNQPQHF.

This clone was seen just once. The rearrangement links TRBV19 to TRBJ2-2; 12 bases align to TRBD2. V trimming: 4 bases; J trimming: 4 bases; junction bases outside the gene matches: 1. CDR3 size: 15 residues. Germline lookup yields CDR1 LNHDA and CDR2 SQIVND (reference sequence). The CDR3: CASSRTSGATGELFF. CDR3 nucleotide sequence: TGTGCCAGTAGTAGGACTAGCGGGGCCACCGGGGAGCTGTTTTTT.

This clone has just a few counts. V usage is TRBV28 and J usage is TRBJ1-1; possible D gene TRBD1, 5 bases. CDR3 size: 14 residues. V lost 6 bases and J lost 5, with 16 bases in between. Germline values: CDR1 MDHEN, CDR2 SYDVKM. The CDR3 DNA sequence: TGTGCCAGCAGCCCGGGACGATCGAGGACTGAAGCTTTCTTT. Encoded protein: CASSPGRSRTEAFF.

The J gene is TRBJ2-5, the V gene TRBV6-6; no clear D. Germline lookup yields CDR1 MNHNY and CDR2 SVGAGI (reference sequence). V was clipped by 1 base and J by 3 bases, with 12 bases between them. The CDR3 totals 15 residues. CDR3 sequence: CASSYFKGRKETQYF. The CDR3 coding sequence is TGTGCCAGCAGTTACTTCAAGGGCAGAAAAGAGACCCAGTACTTC.

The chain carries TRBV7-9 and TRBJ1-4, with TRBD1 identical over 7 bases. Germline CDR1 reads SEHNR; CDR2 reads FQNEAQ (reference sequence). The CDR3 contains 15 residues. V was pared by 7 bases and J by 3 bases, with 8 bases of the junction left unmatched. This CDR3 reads CASTEIGTANEKLFF. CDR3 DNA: TGTGCCAGCACCGAAATCGGGACAGCTAATGAAAAACTGTTTTTT.

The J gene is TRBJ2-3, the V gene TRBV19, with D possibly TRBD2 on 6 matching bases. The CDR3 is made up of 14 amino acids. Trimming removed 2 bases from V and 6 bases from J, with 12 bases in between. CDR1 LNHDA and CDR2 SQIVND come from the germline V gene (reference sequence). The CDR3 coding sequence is TGTGCCAGTAGTATACGCGGAGGGGTTGATACGCAGTATTTT. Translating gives CASSIRGGVDTQYF.

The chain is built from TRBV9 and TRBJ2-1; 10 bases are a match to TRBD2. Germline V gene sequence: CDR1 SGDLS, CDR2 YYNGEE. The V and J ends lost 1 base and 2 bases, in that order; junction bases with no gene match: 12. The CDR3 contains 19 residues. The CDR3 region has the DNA TGTGCCAGCAGCGTAAGTGTAGCTAGCGGGAGTTCCCCCTACAATGAGCAGTTCTTC. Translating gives CASSVSVASGSSPYNEQFF.

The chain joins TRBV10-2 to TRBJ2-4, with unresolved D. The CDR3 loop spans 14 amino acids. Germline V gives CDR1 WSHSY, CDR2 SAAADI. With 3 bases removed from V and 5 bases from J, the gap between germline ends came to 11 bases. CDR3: CASSDDEIQNIQYF. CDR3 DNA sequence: TGCGCCAGCAGTGACGATGAGATCCAAAACATTCAGTACTTC.

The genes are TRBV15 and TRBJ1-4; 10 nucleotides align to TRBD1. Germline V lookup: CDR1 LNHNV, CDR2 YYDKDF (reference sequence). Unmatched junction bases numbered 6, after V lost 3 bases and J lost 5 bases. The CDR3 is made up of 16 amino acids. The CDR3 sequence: CATSRVPGQGNEKLFF. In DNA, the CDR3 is TGTGCCACCAGCAGGGTGCCGGGACAGGGGAATGAAAAACTGTTTTTT.

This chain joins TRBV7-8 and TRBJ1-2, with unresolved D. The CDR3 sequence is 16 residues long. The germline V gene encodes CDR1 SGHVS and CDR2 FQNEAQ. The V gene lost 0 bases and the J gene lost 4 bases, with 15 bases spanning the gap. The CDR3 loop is CASSLALGGSFYGYTF. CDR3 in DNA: TGTGCCAGCAGCTTAGCGCTCGGAGGAAGCTTCTATGGCTACACCTTC.

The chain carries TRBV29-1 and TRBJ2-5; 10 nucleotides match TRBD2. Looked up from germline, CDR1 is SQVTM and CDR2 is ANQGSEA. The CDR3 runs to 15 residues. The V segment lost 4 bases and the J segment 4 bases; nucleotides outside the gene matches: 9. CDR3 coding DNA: TGCAGCGTTGGTGGAGCGGGAGGGCCCGTAGAGACCCAGTACTTC. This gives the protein CSVGGAGGPVETQYF. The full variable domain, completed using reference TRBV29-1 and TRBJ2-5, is SAVISQKPSRDICQRGTSLTIQCQVDSQVTMMFWYRQQPGQSLTLIATANQGSEATYESGFVIDKFPISRPNLTFSTLTVSNMSPEDSSIYLCSVGGAGGPVETQYFGPGTRLLVL.

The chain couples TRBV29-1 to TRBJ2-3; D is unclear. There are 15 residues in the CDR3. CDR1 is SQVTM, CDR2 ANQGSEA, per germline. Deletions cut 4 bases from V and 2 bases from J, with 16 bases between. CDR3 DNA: TGCAGCGTTGTCAGGATAACCGGCCCCACAGATACGCAGTATTTT. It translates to CSVVRITGPTDTQYF.

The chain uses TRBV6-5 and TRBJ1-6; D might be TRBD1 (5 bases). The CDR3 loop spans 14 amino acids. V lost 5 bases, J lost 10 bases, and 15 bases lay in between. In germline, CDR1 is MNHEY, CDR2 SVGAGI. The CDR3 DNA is TGTGCCAGCAGTCAACTAGGGGCTTGGTCACCCCTCCACTTT. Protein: CASSQLGAWSPLHF.

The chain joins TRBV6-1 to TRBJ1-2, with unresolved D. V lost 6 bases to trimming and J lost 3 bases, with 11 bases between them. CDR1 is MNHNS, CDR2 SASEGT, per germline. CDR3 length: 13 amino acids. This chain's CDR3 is CASRFTPDYGYTF. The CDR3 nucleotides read TGTGCCAGCAGGTTCACCCCGGACTATGGCTACACCTTC.

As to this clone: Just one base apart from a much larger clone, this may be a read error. CDR3 in amino acids: CASSRTGGRNKAFF. DNA of the CDR3: TGTGCCAGCAGCCGAACAGGGGGCCGGAATAAAGCTTTCTTT. The chain links TRBV14 to TRBJ1-1; 9 nucleotides align to TRBD1. Germline CDR1 reads SGHDN; CDR2 reads FVKESK. The V segment lost 4 bases and the J segment 9 bases; nucleotides outside the gene matches: 9. There are 14 residues in the CDR3. Complete variable domain (other parts from reference TRBV14 and TRBJ1-1): EAGVTQFPSHSVIEKGQTVTLRCDPISGHDNLYWYRRVMGKEIKFLLHFVKESKQDESGMPNNRFLAERTGGTYSTLKVQPAELEDSGVYFCASSRTGGRNKAFFGQGTRLTVV.

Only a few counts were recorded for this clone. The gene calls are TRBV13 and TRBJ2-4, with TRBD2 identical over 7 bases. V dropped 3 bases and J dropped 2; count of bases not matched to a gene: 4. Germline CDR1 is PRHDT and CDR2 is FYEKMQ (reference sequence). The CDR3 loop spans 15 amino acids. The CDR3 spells CASSFRGSTKNIQYF. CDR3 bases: TGTGCCAGCAGCTTCCGCGGGAGTACCAAAAACATTCAGTACTTC.

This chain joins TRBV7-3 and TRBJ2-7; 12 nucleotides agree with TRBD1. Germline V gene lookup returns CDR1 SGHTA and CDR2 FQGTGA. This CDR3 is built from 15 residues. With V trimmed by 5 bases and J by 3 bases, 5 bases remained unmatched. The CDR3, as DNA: TGTGCCAGCAGCGCCGGGACAGGGGGCGGCTACGAGCAGTACTTC. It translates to CASSAGTGGGYEQYF.

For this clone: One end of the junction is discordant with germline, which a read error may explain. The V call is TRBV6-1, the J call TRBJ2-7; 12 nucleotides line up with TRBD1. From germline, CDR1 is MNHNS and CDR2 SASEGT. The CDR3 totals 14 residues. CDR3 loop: CTSSKGQGAREQYF. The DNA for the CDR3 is TGTACCAGCAGCAAGGGACAGGGGGCGCGGGAGCAGTACTTC.

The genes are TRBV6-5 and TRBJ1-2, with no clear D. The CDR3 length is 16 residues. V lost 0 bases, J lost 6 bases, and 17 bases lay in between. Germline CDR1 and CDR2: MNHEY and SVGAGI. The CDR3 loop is CASSYSMPARGNGYTF. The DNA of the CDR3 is TGTGCCAGCAGTTACTCGATGCCGGCCCGGGGAAATGGCTACACCTTC.

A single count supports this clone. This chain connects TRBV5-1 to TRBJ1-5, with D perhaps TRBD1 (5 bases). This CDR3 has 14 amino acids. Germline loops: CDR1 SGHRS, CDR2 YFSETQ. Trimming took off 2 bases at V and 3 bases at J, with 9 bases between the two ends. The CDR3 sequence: CASSFGGDNQPQHF. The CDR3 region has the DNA TGCGCCAGCAGCTTCGGAGGGGACAATCAGCCCCAGCATTTT.

CDR3 sequence: CASSLDLAGAEQYF. DNA for the CDR3: TGCGCCAGCAGCTTGGACCTAGCGGGAGCCGAGCAGTACTTC. The chain uses TRBV5-1 and TRBJ2-7; 10 positions match TRBD2. The germline V gene has CDR1 SGHRS and CDR2 YFSETQ. V lost 0 bases to trimming and J lost 6 bases; unmatched junction nucleotides: 3. CDR3 length: 14 residues.

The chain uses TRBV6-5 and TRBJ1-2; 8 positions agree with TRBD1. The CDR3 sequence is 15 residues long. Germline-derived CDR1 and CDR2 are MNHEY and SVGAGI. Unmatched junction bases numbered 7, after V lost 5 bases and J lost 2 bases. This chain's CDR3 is CASSKRTGGNYGYTF. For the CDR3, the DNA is TGTGCCAGCAGTAAACGAACAGGGGGAAACTATGGCTACACCTTC.